This TCR beta chain derives from a study of early T cells in non-severe SARS-CoV-2 infection. TCRdb re-called the 5' RACE reads through MiXCR, storing one row per CDR3 protein. The profile shows almost 30,000 distinct CDR3 sequences, less than 7.5% of them singletons. The CDR3 sequence is 15 residues long. Germline loops: CDR1 SGHNT, CDR2 YYREEE (reference sequence). Trimming cost V 3 bases and J 4 bases; bases outside gene matches: 7. This clonotype was seen a few times. This rearrangement joins TRBV5-4 to TRBJ2-7; 10 bases line up with TRBD2. The specimen was whole blood. This sequence was found in an adult who was a healthcare worker with PCR-confirmed SARS-CoV-2 infection or an uninfected control (not recorded which). The CDR3 here is CASSSRAGGPYEQYF. CDR3 nucleotides: TGTGCCAGCAGCTCGAGAGCGGGGGGGCCATACGAGCAGTACTTC.